These T cell receptor beta chains were read from a single sample in a study of Ad26.COV2.S vaccination and SARS-CoV-2 variants. TCRdb's copy holds only in-frame clones and misses some; the assay was immunoSEQ multiplex PCR. The table includes 300,000 to 450,000 clones, 92% detected once. Sequenced material: peripheral blood, taken after recovery from COVID-19. The receptors were sampled from a human donor who had recovered from COVID-19. Each CDR3 is given with its conserved first and last residue. D genes are given only for firm matches. For some rows the clone size is stated as once, few or many, or as a class when expanded; others skip it.

D gene,J gene,CDR3 length,V gene,clone size,CDR3 DNA,CDR3 protein
-,TRBJ2-7,15,TRBV14,-,TGTGCCAGCAGCCAAGTCTCCGGACTGTACTACGAGCAGTACTTC,CASSQVSGLYYEQYF
-,TRBJ1-2,13,TRBV12-3/TRBV12-4,-,TGTGCCAGCAGCGATCTATTAGCGGGAGGCTACACCTTC,CASSDLLAGGYTF
-,TRBJ1-4,15,TRBV6-5,-,TGTGCCAGCAGTTACGATCCGGGAAGGGATGAAAAACTGTTTTTT,CASSYDPGRDEKLFF
-,TRBJ2-7,14,TRBV19,-,TGTGCCAGTAGCAGGGGGGGTGCAGGCTACGAGCAGTACTTC,CASSRGGAGYEQYF
-,TRBJ2-5,12,TRBV5-1,-,TGCGCCAGCAGCTTGTCGGTAAAGACCCAGTACTTC,CASSLSVKTQYF
-,TRBJ1-4,17,TRBV19,few,TGTGCCAGTAGTAGCCCCTCGGGGATTGCAACTAATGAAAAACTGTTTTTT,CASSSPSGIATNEKLFF
TRBD1,TRBJ1-1,13,TRBV7-2,-,TGTGCCAGCAGCTTAGTGACAGGGGGCGGGGCTTTCTTT,CASSLVTGGGAFF
-,TRBJ2-7,12,TRBV10-2,-,TGCGCCAGCAGTGACAGAGGCTACGAGCAGTACTTC,CASSDRGYEQYF
-,TRBJ1-1,14,TRBV4-2,-,TGTGCCAGCAGCCAAGGCGAGGGACGGACTGAAGCTTTCTTT,CASSQGEGRTEAFF
TRBD2,TRBJ2-1,15,TRBV9,once,TGTGCCAGCAGTGTTAGCGGGGGACGTCACAATGAGCAGTTCTTC,CASSVSGGRHNEQFF
-,TRBJ1-1,11,TRBV5-1,few,TGCGCCAGCAGCCTGAACACTGAAGCTTTCTTT,CASSLNTEAFF
TRBD2,TRBJ2-2,15,TRBV5-4,-,TGTGCCAGCGGCGGGGGAGCGGGGGTCACCGGGGAGCTGTTTTTT,CASGGGAGVTGELFF
-,TRBJ2-2,13,TRBV12-3/TRBV12-4,-,TGTGCCAGCAGGCCCCAGGACACCGGGGAGCTGTTTTTT,CASRPQDTGELFF
-,TRBJ2-2,13,TRBV25-1,-,TGTGCCAGCATAGGGGTTGGGACCGGGGAGCTGTTTTTT,CASIGVGTGELFF
-,TRBJ1-4,12,TRBV7-2,-,TGTGCCAGCAGCTTATTAGGGGAAAAACTGTTTTTT,CASSLLGEKLFF
-,TRBJ1-1,15,TRBV5-1,-,TGCGCCAGCAGCTATTGGACGGACCGGGACACTGAAGCTTTCTTT,CASSYWTDRDTEAFF
TRBD1,TRBJ1-1,13,TRBV16,-,TGTGCCAGCAGCCCAGGGGGTTCCGCTGAAGCTTTCTTT,CASSPGGSAEAFF
-,TRBJ2-1,14,TRBV2,-,TGTGCCAGCAGTGTGGGAGGCCCGGTCCATGAGCAGTTCTTC,CASSVGGPVHEQFF
TRBD1,TRBJ2-7,14,TRBV6-2/TRBV6-3,-,TGTGCCAGCAGTTACAGCCAGGGGGCGAACGAGCAGTACTTC,CASSYSQGANEQYF
-,TRBJ2-1,14,TRBV5-1,-,TGCGCCAGCAGCGAACACAGGGTTTCCGATGAGCAGTTCTTC,CASSEHRVSDEQFF
-,TRBJ1-3,12,TRBV12-3/TRBV12-4,-,TGTGCCAGCGGTCAGGGGAGAAACACCATATATTTT,CASGQGRNTIYF
-,TRBJ1-1,12,TRBV12-3/TRBV12-4,-,TGTGCCAGCAGTTTAGTGGGTTTCGAAGCTTTCTTT,CASSLVGFEAFF
-,TRBJ1-1,14,TRBV13,-,TGTGCCAGCAGCTTACCACCTTTGAACACTGAAGCTTTCTTT,CASSLPPLNTEAFF
-,TRBJ1-1,12,TRBV19,-,TGTGCCAGTAGGTCAGGGAACACTGAAGCTTTCTTT,CASRSGNTEAFF
-,TRBJ1-5,15,TRBV12-5,-,TGTGCTAGTGTCCCTGAGGGGGGAGGGCTTGTGCCCCAGCATTTT,CASVPEGGGLVPQHF
-,TRBJ2-5,13,TRBV24-1,-,TGTGCCACCAGTGACTCTAGGTGGGAGACCCAGTACTTC,CATSDSRWETQYF
-,TRBJ2-1,15,TRBV7-2,once,TGTGCCAGCAGCTTGACCACAGGCACCTACAATGAGCAGTTCTTC,CASSLTTGTYNEQFF
TRBD1,TRBJ2-5,15,TRBV29-1,-,TGCAGCGTTGAGAGGGTGGCAGGGGGCCGGGAGACCCAGTACTTC,CSVERVAGGRETQYF
-,TRBJ2-7,14,TRBV7-9,-,TGTGCCAGCAGCCCCCGGCAGAGCTCCTACGAGCAGTACTTC,CASSPRQSSYEQYF
-,TRBJ2-7,14,TRBV11-2,-,TGTGCCAGCAGCTTAGAGGGGGCTGCCTACGAGCAGTACTTC,CASSLEGAAYEQYF
TRBD2,TRBJ2-1,16,TRBV6-6,-,TGTGCCAGCAGTTACCGTCTGTCTAGCGGAGACAATGAGCAGTTCTTC,CASSYRLSSGDNEQFF
TRBD2,TRBJ2-3,16,TRBV9,-,TGTGCCAGCAGCGTAATGGCGGGGGGGCCGACAGATACGCAGTATTTT,CASSVMAGGPTDTQYF
-,TRBJ2-7,15,TRBV11-2,-,TGTGCCAGCAGCTTAATCGGGGAACTACAATACGAGCAGTACTTC,CASSLIGELQYEQYF
-,TRBJ1-6,14,TRBV6-5,once,TGTGCCAGCAGTTACCTAGGGGGGGAATCACCCCTCCACTTT,CASSYLGGESPLHF
TRBD2,TRBJ2-2,18,TRBV9,-,TGTGCCAGCAGCGTAGCTACGGGCGGGGGGGCGCACACCGGGGAGCTGTTTTTT,CASSVATGGGAHTGELFF
TRBD2,TRBJ2-3,16,TRBV5-8,-,TGTGCCAGCAGTCCACTAGCGGGGGGGCGTTTAGATACGCAGTATTTT,CASSPLAGGRLDTQYF
TRBD1,TRBJ2-7,13,TRBV6-5,-,TGTGCCAGCAGACAGGGGAGCTCCTACGAGCAGTACTTC,CASRQGSSYEQYF
TRBD2,TRBJ2-5,16,TRBV18,-,TGTGCCAGCTCACTACGGACTAGCGGGGATCAAGAGACCCAGTACTTC,CASSLRTSGDQETQYF
-,TRBJ1-1,17,TRBV9,-,TGTGCCAGCAGCGTATCCCCCCAGGGACGGAAGAACACTGAAGCTTTCTTT,CASSVSPQGRKNTEAFF
TRBD1,TRBJ1-1,12,TRBV6-5,-,TGTGCCAGCCAGACAGGGACCACTGAAGCTTTCTTT,CASQTGTTEAFF
TRBD1,TRBJ2-7,12,TRBV10-3,-,TGTGCCATCAGTCGGACAGGGTACGAGCAGTACTTC,CAISRTGYEQYF
TRBD1,TRBJ1-4,14,TRBV27,-,TGTGCCAGCAGTTTGAGACAGGGTAATGAAAAACTGTTTTTT,CASSLRQGNEKLFF
TRBD1,TRBJ2-7,17,TRBV3-1/TRBV3-2,-,TGTGCCAGCAGCCAAGATACGCCCGGGACAGGGGCCTACGAGCAGTACTTC,CASSQDTPGTGAYEQYF
-,TRBJ1-4,13,TRBV6-1,-,TGTGCCAGCAGTGACAGACAAAATGAAAAACTGTTTTTT,CASSDRQNEKLFF
-,TRBJ1-1,13,TRBV6-6,-,TGTGCCAGCAGTATGGTAGGGGGAACTGAAGCTTTCTTT,CASSMVGGTEAFF
-,TRBJ2-2,13,TRBV7-8,-,TGTGCCAGCAGGACGTTGGGGGCCGGGGAGCTGTTTTTT,CASRTLGAGELFF
TRBD1,TRBJ1-6,15,TRBV9,-,TGTGCCAGCAGCGCGACAGGGGGCCCTAATTCACCCCTCCACTTT,CASSATGGPNSPLHF